The rows below give T cell receptor beta chains drawn from one sample of a study of cytomegalovirus exposure and HLA in healthy donors. Assay used: immunoSEQ multiplex PCR; TCRdb lists only in-frame clones, some missing. The sample lists about 200,000 clones, just over 75% occurring once. The sample was PBMCs. The receptors stem from a man aged 25 to 40 in good health and CMV-seronegative. Each CDR3 is given with its conserved first and last residue. D genes are given only for firm matches. The listing skips clone size in some rows; elsewhere it reads once, few, many or a size class.

V	D	J	size	DNA	CDR3
TRBV27	.	TRBJ2-3	.	TGTGCCAGCAGTTTACAAGGAGGGCCGGGAGATACGCAGTATTTT	CASSLQGGPGDTQYF
TRBV11-2	.	TRBJ2-1	.	TGTGCCAGCAGCTTAACCACAGAGGACTTTAACTTTTGGAATGAGCAGTTCTTC	CASSLTTEDFNFWNEQFF
TRBV6-1	.	TRBJ1-2	.	TGTGCCAGCAGTGAAGCTTGGAGGGAAGCTGGCTACACCTTC	CASSEAWREAGYTF
TRBV2	TRBD2	TRBJ2-1	few	TGTGCCAGCAATACTCAGCGGGAGGTCCTTAACGGGGATGAGCAGTTCTTC	CASNTQREVLNGDEQFF
TRBV2	TRBD1	TRBJ1-4	.	TGTGCCAGCAGGGGACAGGGGGCAACTAATGAAAAACTGTTTTTT	CASRGQGATNEKLFF
TRBV28	TRBD2	TRBJ2-7	.	TGTGCCAGCTGGGGACGGGAGGGGACTAGCGCCTCCTACGAGCAGTACTTC	CASWGREGTSASYEQYF
TRBV7-2	TRBD1	TRBJ2-7	once	TGTGCCAGCAGCCGAGACAGGGTGGGTTACGAGCAGTACTTC	CASSRDRVGYEQYF
TRBV28	TRBD1	TRBJ2-7	.	TGTGCCAGCAGTCTATACAGGGGACCCGAGCAGTACTTC	CASSLYRGPEQYF
TRBV27	TRBD1	TRBJ2-1	.	TGTGCCAGCAGTTTAAAGGGGACAGGGGACAATGAGCAGTTCTTC	CASSLKGTGDNEQFF
TRBV5-1	.	TRBJ1-1	once	TGCGCCAGCAGCTTTCACTGGGAGGAGGCAGCGAACACTGAAGCTTTCTTT	CASSFHWEEAANTEAFF
TRBV15	TRBD1	TRBJ2-2	few	TGTGCCACCAGAGCCCAGGGGGCCGACACCGGGGAGCTGTTTTTT	CATRAQGADTGELFF
TRBV9	.	TRBJ2-3	few	TGTGCCAGCAGCGTAGACCAAACTAGCAGGGCAGATACGCAGTATTTT	CASSVDQTSRADTQYF
TRBV10-3	.	TRBJ1-2	.	TGTGCCATCAGTGAAGCAGGGATGCCTTATGGCTACACCTTC	CAISEAGMPYGYTF
TRBV28	TRBD2	TRBJ2-7	.	TGTGCCAGCGCGGGGGGCGCGATCTACGAGCAGTACTTC	CASAGGAIYEQYF
TRBV5-1	TRBD1	TRBJ2-3	.	TGCGCCAGCAGCCCTGGGGGGACAGGGGGCACAGATACGCAGTATTTT	CASSPGGTGGTDTQYF
TRBV19	TRBD1	TRBJ1-6	.	TGTGCCAGTAGTATGAGACAGGGGGATTCACCCCTCCACTTT	CASSMRQGDSPLHF
TRBV5-1	TRBD1	TRBJ1-3	few	TGCGCCAGCAGCTTGGCCCCGACAGGGAGCTCTGGAAACACCATATATTTT	CASSLAPTGSSGNTIYF
TRBV28	.	TRBJ1-5	.	TGTGCCAGCAGCCCCGGGACATTGGGCAATCAGCCCCAGCATTTT	CASSPGTLGNQPQHF
TRBV7-6	TRBD1	TRBJ2-5	.	TGTGCCAGCAGCATCGGGACAGGGCAAGAGACCCAGTACTTC	CASSIGTGQETQYF